The rows below give T cell receptor beta chains drawn from one sample of a study of T cell responses to AZD1222 COVID-19 vaccine. This table comes from immunoSEQ multiplex PCR, and its TCRdb copy is limited to in-frame clones, with some not included. This table has about 140,000 clones, 85% to 95% appearing once. Here the sequenced sample was peripheral blood, taken on day 0 of AZD1222 vaccination. Receptors were obtained from an adult in good health. The CDR3 runs from the conserved cysteine through the conserved F or W. D genes are given only for firm matches. Size is stated for part of the rows, as once, few or many counts, or as a class when the clone is expanded.

abundance	d_gene	v_gene	j_gene	CDR3nt	CDR3aa
-	-	TRBV19	TRBJ2-3	TGTGCCAGTAATAGGGGCAGGGTACCCACAGATACGCAGTATTTT	CASNRGRVPTDTQYF
once	TRBD1	TRBV18	TRBJ2-7	TGTGCCAGCTCACCACTACTCGGGGGACAGGGGGACTACGAGCAGTACTTC	CASSPLLGGQGDYEQYF
-	-	TRBV20-1	TRBJ2-3	TGCAGGGCAGATACGCAGTATTTT	CRADTQYF
-	TRBD2	TRBV5-1	TRBJ2-1	TGCGCCAGCAGCTCCAGCGGGAGCGCAGACAATGAGCAGTTCTTC	CASSSSGSADNEQFF
-	-	TRBV6-6	TRBJ2-7	TGTGCCAGCACCCACCAGGCCAGACCCTACGAGCAGTACTTC	CASTHQARPYEQYF
-	-	TRBV6-6	TRBJ2-5	TGTGCCAGCAGTTACTCCAGGGAAGAGACCCAGTACTTC	CASSYSREETQYF
-	-	TRBV4-1	TRBJ1-3	TGCGCCAGCAGCCAAGTTCGGGGGAAAGGAAACACCATATATTTT	CASSQVRGKGNTIYF
once	TRBD1	TRBV19	TRBJ1-5	TGTGCCAGTAGTCCCGGGGCAGGGGGTCAGCCCCAGCATTTT	CASSPGAGGQPQHF
-	TRBD1	TRBV2	TRBJ1-4	TGTGCCAGCAGCCGGACAGGGGAAAATGAAAAACTGTTTTTT	CASSRTGENEKLFF
-	-	TRBV19	TRBJ1-2	TGTGCCAGTAGTATGAACAGGGAGGGTGGCTACACCTTC	CASSMNREGGYTF
-	-	TRBV9	TRBJ2-2	TGTGCCAGCAGCGCAGGGAGTACCCAGAACACCGGGGAGCTGTTTTTT	CASSAGSTQNTGELFF
-	-	TRBV6-5	TRBJ2-7	TGTGCCAGCAGTTACTCGGGGGCGGGGTCCTACGAGCAGTACTTC	CASSYSGAGSYEQYF
-	TRBD1	TRBV19	TRBJ1-5	TGTGCCAGTAGTATTGGACAGGGTCGGACTCAGCCCCAGCATTTT	CASSIGQGRTQPQHF
-	-	TRBV4-1	TRBJ1-2	TGCGCCAGCAGCCAAGGTCCCTCAGGGGTGGGCTATGGCTACACCTTC	CASSQGPSGVGYGYTF
once	-	TRBV4-1	TRBJ2-3	TGCGCCAGCAGCCAAGTCGGGGGTAGCGGACTCAGCACAGATACGCAGTATTTT	CASSQVGGSGLSTDTQYF
once	TRBD2	TRBV5-1	TRBJ2-7	TGCGCCAGCAGCTGGACCCTAGCGGGGGGAGCCTACGAGCAGTACTTC	CASSWTLAGGAYEQYF
-	-	TRBV28	TRBJ2-4	TGTGCCAGCAGTTCAGGGGGCGGGGGATCCAAAAACATTCAGTACTTC	CASSSGGGGSKNIQYF
-	-	TRBV4-1	TRBJ1-6	TGCGCCAGCAGCCAAGGCAGGGGAGGGAATTCACCCCTCCACTTT	CASSQGRGGNSPLHF
-	-	TRBV6-4	TRBJ1-5	TGTGCCAGCAGTGACCTCCACCGGGCAGGGCTAGTAATCGATCAGCCCCAGCATTTT	CASSDLHRAGLVIDQPQHF
-	-	TRBV13	TRBJ2-1	TGTGCCAGCCGCGGGGTAGCGGAATACAATGAGCAGTTCTTC	CASRGVAEYNEQFF
-	-	TRBV11-3	TRBJ2-1	TGTGCCAGCAGCTTAGATCTGGTAAATGAGCAGTTCTTC	CASSLDLVNEQFF
-	-	TRBV19	TRBJ2-5	TGTGCCAGTAGTATAAGCGACGGTCAAGAGACCCAGTACTTC	CASSISDGQETQYF
-	TRBD1	TRBV4-3	TRBJ2-5	TGCGCCAGCAGCCAAGATCTTGGCAGGGGGGAGACCCAGTACTTC	CASSQDLGRGETQYF
-	-	TRBV27	TRBJ1-5	TGTGCCAGCAGTCCGACAGGTTTTAGCAATCAGCCCCAGCATTTT	CASSPTGFSNQPQHF
-	TRBD1	TRBV19	TRBJ2-7	TGTGCCAGTAGTAACGAGACAGGGGGGACCAATTGGGAGTACTTC	CASSNETGGTNWEYF
-	TRBD1	TRBV7-3	TRBJ2-1	TGTGCCAGCAGCCGGGACAGGAATTACAATGAGCAGTTCTTC	CASSRDRNYNEQFF
-	TRBD2	TRBV5-1	TRBJ2-5	TGCGCCAGCAAAGCGGGGCAAGAGACCCAGTACTTC	CASKAGQETQYF
-	-	TRBV7-9	TRBJ2-5	TGTGCCAGCCAAGCCGGGGAGACCCAGTACTTC	CASQAGETQYF
-	-	TRBV9	TRBJ2-2	TGTGCCAGCAGCGTAGGGCAGACGCCCGGGGAGCTGTTTTTT	CASSVGQTPGELFF
-	-	TRBV7-9	TRBJ1-2	TGTGCCAGCAGCTTAAATGAAGTCTATGGCTACACCTTC	CASSLNEVYGYTF